The text below deals with one T cell receptor (beta chain). The CDR3 is cut off 3 residues early in the read; its end comes from the germline J gene. The sample comes from a study of T cells in women clearing cervical HPV infection. CDR1 is GTSNPN, CDR2 SVGIG, per germline (reference sequence). The CDR3 contains 13 residues. V was shortened by 4 bases and J by 4 bases, with 13 bases between the two germline ends. Repertoires were generated with immunoSEQ multiplex PCR, while TCRdb's copy carries only in-frame clones and drops some. The listing contains under 35,000 clones. The specimen was blood buffy coat. The receptor was isolated from a woman between 18 and 75 years old with a cervical HPV16 infection that either progressed to CIN3+ or cleared (not recorded which). V is TRBV30 and J is TRBJ2-5; D may be TRBD1 (5 bases). The chain's CDR3 is CAWTQGVGETQYF. The sequenced part of the CDR3 DNA is TGTGCCTGGACCCAAGGGGTGGGAGAGACC.